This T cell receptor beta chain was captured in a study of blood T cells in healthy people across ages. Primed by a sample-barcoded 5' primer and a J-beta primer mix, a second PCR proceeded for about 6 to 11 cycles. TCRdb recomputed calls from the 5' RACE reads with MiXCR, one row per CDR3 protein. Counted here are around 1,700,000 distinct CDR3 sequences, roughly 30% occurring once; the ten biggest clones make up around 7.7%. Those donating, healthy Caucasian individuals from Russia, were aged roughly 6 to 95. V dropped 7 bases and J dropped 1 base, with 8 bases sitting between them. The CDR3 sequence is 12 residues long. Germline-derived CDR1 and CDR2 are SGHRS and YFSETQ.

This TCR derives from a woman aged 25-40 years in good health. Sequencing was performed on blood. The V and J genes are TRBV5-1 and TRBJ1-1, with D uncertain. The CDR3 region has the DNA TGCGCCAGCCAAGGACGGAACACTGAAGCTTTCTTT. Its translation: CASQGRNTEAFF.